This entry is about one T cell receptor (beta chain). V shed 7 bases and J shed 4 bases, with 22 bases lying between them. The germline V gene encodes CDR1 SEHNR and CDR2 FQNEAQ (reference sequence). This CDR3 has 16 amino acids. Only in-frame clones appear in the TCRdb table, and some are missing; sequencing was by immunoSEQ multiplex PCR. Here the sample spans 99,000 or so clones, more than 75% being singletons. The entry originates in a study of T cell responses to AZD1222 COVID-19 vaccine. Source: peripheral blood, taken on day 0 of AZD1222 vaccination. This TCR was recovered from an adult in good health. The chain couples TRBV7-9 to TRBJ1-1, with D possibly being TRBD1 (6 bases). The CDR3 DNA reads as TGTGCCAGCACCAGACTAGGCCTTACAGGGAGCACTGAAGCTTTCTTT. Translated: CASTRLGLTGSTEAFF.